Below, one TCR beta chain is given with its context. The protocol was immunoSEQ multiplex PCR, while the TCRdb copy is restricted to in-frame clones and leaves out a portion. The profile shows 30,000 to 40,000 clones, around 90% of them singletons. This sample was included in a study of T cell changes during pregnancy in multiple sclerosis. The V gene's germline CDR1 is MNHEY and CDR2 SVGAGI. V was trimmed by 4 bases and J by 5 bases, leaving 15 bases between them. The CDR3 runs to 14 residues. This TCR was recovered from a female donor with multiple sclerosis, enrolled in a pregnancy study. The source material was CD4+ T cells from peripheral blood mononuclear cells, sampled before pregnancy. J is TRBJ2-7 and V is TRBV6-5, with a weak D call TRBD1 (6 bases). CDR3 residues: CASSSLTGGHEQYF. CDR3 bases: TGTGCCAGCAGTTCCCTGACAGGCGGACACGAGCAGTACTTC.